These T cell receptor beta chains were read from a single sample in a study of T cell responses to AZD1222 COVID-19 vaccine. Assay: immunoSEQ multiplex PCR; the TCRdb copy retains only in-frame clones and omits some. In the table there are tens of thousands of clones, under 90% of which are singletons. Sequences were derived from peripheral blood, sampled on day 0 of MenACWY control vaccination. These TCRs come from an adult in good health. Each CDR3 is given with its conserved first and last residue. D genes are given only for firm matches. The size entry is marked missing in some rows and otherwise reads once, few, many or a size class.

d_gene	v_gene	abundance	j_gene	CDR3nt	CDR3aa
TRBD2	TRBV11-3	NA	TRBJ2-1	TGTGCCAGCAGTCCCCCTAGGGGACTAGCGGACAACAATGAGCAGTTCTTC	CASSPPRGLADNNEQFF
NA	TRBV11-2	NA	TRBJ2-7	TGTGCCAGCAGCTTCACAGGGTACGAGCAGTACTTC	CASSFTGYEQYF
NA	TRBV15	NA	TRBJ2-2	TGTGCCACCAGGGACGGCTACACCGGGGAGCTGTTTTTT	CATRDGYTGELFF
NA	TRBV5-5	NA	TRBJ1-2	TGTGCCAGCAGCTTGGCCGGCAGGGACGCCTATGGCTACACCTTC	CASSLAGRDAYGYTF
TRBD1	TRBV6-2/TRBV6-3	once	TRBJ2-7	TGTGCCAGCAGTTACCCGGGACAGGGGTTTTCAGGAGAGCAGTACTTC	CASSYPGQGFSGEQYF
TRBD1	TRBV19	NA	TRBJ2-3	TGTGCCAGTAGTGCCCGACAGGGGGCGGCAGATACGCAGTATTTT	CASSARQGAADTQYF
TRBD1	TRBV3-1/TRBV3-2	NA	TRBJ2-7	TGTGCCAGCAGCCATCCTCAGGGACAGACCGAGCAGTACTTC	CASSHPQGQTEQYF
NA	TRBV2	NA	TRBJ2-5	TGTGCCAGCAGAAATCGGGGGGCTCAAGAGACCCAGTACTTC	CASRNRGAQETQYF
NA	TRBV7-3	NA	TRBJ2-1	TGTGCCAGCAGCCCGGCGGGATACAATGAGCAGTTCTTC	CASSPAGYNEQFF
NA	TRBV6-5	once	TRBJ1-4	TGTGCCAGCAGAAAGGGACGACCTAATGAAAAACTGTTTTTT	CASRKGRPNEKLFF
TRBD1	TRBV28	NA	TRBJ1-2	TGTGCCAGCAGCCGAGACCTGACAGGGGTCGATGGCTACACCTTC	CASSRDLTGVDGYTF
NA	TRBV3-1/TRBV3-2	NA	TRBJ1-2	TGTGCCAGCAGCCAAGGTACAGTCAACTATGGCTACACCTTC	CASSQGTVNYGYTF
NA	TRBV7-6	NA	TRBJ1-6	TGTGCCAGCAGCTTAGCGGCCAGGGCTTATAATTCACCCCTCCACTTT	CASSLAARAYNSPLHF
TRBD1	TRBV5-1	NA	TRBJ2-4	TGCGCCAGCAGCTCGAAAGGGACAGGTGAAGCCAAAAACATTCAGTACTTC	CASSSKGTGEAKNIQYF
NA	TRBV11-1	NA	TRBJ2-3	TGTGCCAGCAGCCCAGGGCAGGGAAGGGGCACAGATACGCAGTATTTT	CASSPGQGRGTDTQYF
NA	TRBV21-1	few	TRBJ1-6	TGTGCCAGCAGCGACCGGGACCTCCAGCAGAATTCACCCCTCCACTTT	CASSDRDLQQNSPLHF
NA	TRBV7-2	NA	TRBJ2-1	TGTGCCAGCAGCTTTACAGGACAGATATACAATGAGCAGTTCTTC	CASSFTGQIYNEQFF
TRBD1	TRBV30	NA	TRBJ2-2	TGTGCCTGGGGACAGGACAACACCGGGGAGCTGTTTTTT	CAWGQDNTGELFF
TRBD2	TRBV6-1	NA	TRBJ2-7	TGTGCCAGCAGTGAAGGGAGCGGGGATGCCTACGAGCAGTACTTC	CASSEGSGDAYEQYF
NA	TRBV29-1	NA	TRBJ2-7	TGCAGCGTTGGGGCAGAGGCCTACGAGCAGTACTTC	CSVGAEAYEQYF
NA	TRBV6-5	NA	TRBJ1-2	TGTGCCAGCAGTCACGCGGGGGGGAACTATGGCTACACCTTC	CASSHAGGNYGYTF
TRBD1	TRBV12-3/TRBV12-4	NA	TRBJ1-2	TGTGCCAGCAGTCGAGGGGGCGCTTATGGCTACACCTTC	CASSRGGAYGYTF
NA	TRBV7-2	NA	TRBJ2-1	TGTGCCAGCAGCCCCCCAGCGGAATCCTACAATGAGCAGTTCTTC	CASSPPAESYNEQFF
NA	TRBV5-6	NA	TRBJ1-3	TGTGCCAGCAGCCTGGACGGTGCGAGCTCTGGAAACACCATATATTTT	CASSLDGASSGNTIYF
NA	TRBV30	NA	TRBJ1-2	TGTGCCTGGAGTGTTTTGAGGGACTATGGCTACACCTTC	CAWSVLRDYGYTF
NA	TRBV5-1	NA	TRBJ1-6	TGCGCCAGCAGCCTTCCGACAGGTGATAATTCACCCCTCCACTTT	CASSLPTGDNSPLHF
NA	TRBV3-1/TRBV3-2	NA	TRBJ1-2	TGTGCCAGCAGCCTCCTGCCTGAGGGGAGTTCTATAGATGGCTACACCTTC	CASSLLPEGSSIDGYTF
NA	TRBV19	NA	TRBJ2-2	TGTGCCAGTAGTATACAAGCGGCGAACACCGGGGAGCTGTTTTTT	CASSIQAANTGELFF
NA	TRBV5-6	NA	TRBJ1-2	TGTGCCAGCAGCTCGACAGCTCTGGGGGGCTACACCTTC	CASSSTALGGYTF
NA	TRBV3-1/TRBV3-2	NA	TRBJ1-1	TGTGCCAGCAGCCCCGGGGGGGTGAACACTGAAGCTTTCTTT	CASSPGGVNTEAFF
TRBD1	TRBV4-3	few	TRBJ1-3	TGCGCCAGCAGCCAAGGCTCAGGGGGTGGTGGAAACACCATATATTTT	CASSQGSGGGGNTIYF
TRBD1	TRBV7-6	once	TRBJ2-5	TGTGCCAGCAGCCCGACAGGGTTGGAGACCCAGTACTTC	CASSPTGLETQYF
NA	TRBV27	NA	TRBJ2-7	TGTGCCAGCAGTTTAGGTACAGCCTCCTACGAGCAGTACTTC	CASSLGTASYEQYF